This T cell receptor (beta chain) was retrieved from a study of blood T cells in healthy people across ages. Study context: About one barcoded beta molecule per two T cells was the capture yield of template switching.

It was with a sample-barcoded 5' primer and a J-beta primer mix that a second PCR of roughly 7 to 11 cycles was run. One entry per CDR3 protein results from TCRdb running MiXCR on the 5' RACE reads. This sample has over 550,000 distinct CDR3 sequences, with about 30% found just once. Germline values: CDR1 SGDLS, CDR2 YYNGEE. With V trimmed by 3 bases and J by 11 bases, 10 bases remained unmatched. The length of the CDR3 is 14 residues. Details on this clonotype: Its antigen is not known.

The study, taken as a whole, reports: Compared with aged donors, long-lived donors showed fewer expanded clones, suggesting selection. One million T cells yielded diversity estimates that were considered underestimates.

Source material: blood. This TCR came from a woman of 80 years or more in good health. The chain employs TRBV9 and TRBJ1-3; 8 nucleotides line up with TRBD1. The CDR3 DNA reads TGTGCCAGCAGCGAGTACACAGGGGGGAACGCCATATATTTT. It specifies CASSEYTGGNAIYF.